Below are 14 T cell receptor beta chains sequenced from a single sample in a study of T-cell memory formation after mild COVID-19. Each CDR3 protein gets one entry after TCRdb re-called the 5' RACE reads with MiXCR. The sample comprises 400,000 to 450,000 distinct CDR3 sequences, approximately 19% of which are singletons, and about a fifth rests with the top ten. The sequenced sample was PBMCs or a T cell subset sorted from them (not recorded which). Receptor source: a man aged 18 to 30 who had mild COVID-19 (a few samples of this study predate the infection). Cell type and time point are not known.

This clonotype was seen a handful of times. J is TRBJ2-3 and V is TRBV24-1; perhaps TRBD2 as D (5 bases). This CDR3 contains 14 residues. Between the trimmed V and J ends, which lost 5 bases and 4 bases, there was a span of 12 bases. Germline loops: CDR1 KGHDR, CDR2 SFDVKD. CDR3 residues: CATSVAGVADTQYF. CDR3 bases: TGTGCCACCAGTGTGGCCGGGGTGGCAGATACGCAGTATTTT.

This clonotype was counted between two and nine times. V and J are TRBV5-1 and TRBJ1-1, with a possible D match to TRBD1 (5 bases). V was cut by 2 bases and J by 4 bases, with 9 bases left in between. Germline assignment: CDR1 SGHRS and CDR2 YFSETQ. The CDR3 loop spans 13 amino acids. CDR3 coding DNA: TGCGCCAGCAGCTTATGGGGCAGCACTGAAGCTTTCTTT. This sequence encodes CASSLWGSTEAFF.

The DNA of the CDR3 is TGTGCCACCAGCAGAGGACCTAATGAGCAGTTCTTC. Encoded protein: CATSRGPNEQFF. V is TRBV15 and J is TRBJ2-1, with D unresolved. The CDR3 contains 12 residues. Germline V CDR1 and CDR2: LNHNV, YYDKDF (reference sequence). Trimming cost V 1 base and J 7 bases, with 5 bases left between them.

The chain links TRBV12-3 or TRBV12-4 to TRBJ2-3; D gene unclear. The CDR3 sequence is 11 residues long. Trimming removed 8 bases at V and 5 bases at J, with 8 bases between. In nucleotides, the CDR3 is TGTGCCAGCCAAAAGGGAGATACGCAGTATTTT. Residues: CASQKGDTQYF.

Ten or more counts support this clonotype. This chain connects TRBV6-1 to TRBJ1-1; perhaps TRBD1 as D (5 bases). The CDR3 totals 14 residues. The V end lost 2 bases, the J end lost 1 base, and 8 bases lay between the germline ends. CDR1 is MNHNS, CDR2 SASEGT, per germline. For the CDR3, the DNA is TGTGCCAGCAGTGAATTGGGACCGAACACTGAAGCTTTCTTT. As protein: CASSELGPNTEAFF.

This clonotype appeared a few times. CDR3: CATAVTGGYNEQFF. The CDR3, as DNA: TGTGCCACCGCCGTCACAGGGGGATACAATGAGCAGTTCTTC. The chain has TRBV24-1 and TRBJ2-1, with 8 bases aligning to TRBD1. The CDR3 runs to 14 residues. Germline V CDR1 and CDR2: KGHDR, SFDVKD. V gave up 9 bases and J gave up 4 bases; unmatched junction bases: 7.

This clonotype has only one observation. V usage is TRBV2 and J usage is TRBJ2-5; D not certain. Per germline, CDR1 SNHLY and CDR2 FYNNEI. CDR3 length: 13 amino acids. V dropped 3 bases and J dropped 3 bases, with 8 bases sitting between them. CDR3 sequence: CASSDRRKETQYF. CDR3 bases: TGTGCCAGCAGTGATCGCAGGAAAGAGACCCAGTACTTC.

This clonotype was picked up many times. The rearrangement uses TRBV5-1 and TRBJ2-7, with D perhaps TRBD1 (6 bases). The CDR3 contains 15 residues. Trimming took 4 bases from V and 1 from J, leaving 15 bases between them. Looked up from germline, CDR1 is SGHRS and CDR2 is YFSETQ. The CDR3 loop is CASSPTGDVSYEQYV. CDR3 DNA sequence: TGCGCCAGCAGCCCGACAGGTGACGTTTCCTACGAGCAGTACGTC.

A few counts support this clonotype. This chain uses TRBV28 with TRBJ1-6; D gene uncertain. CDR1 MDHEN and CDR2 SYDVKM come from the germline V gene. Trimming pared 3 bases from V and 10 bases from J, leaving 10 bases between. CDR3 size: 13 residues. The CDR3 spells CASSLGSGSPLHF. Written as DNA, the CDR3 is TGTGCCAGCAGTTTGGGTTCCGGCTCACCCCTCCACTTT.

This chain connects TRBV7-2 to TRBJ1-5; no clear D. Trimming took 0 bases from V and 5 from J, leaving 8 bases between them. The CDR3 sequence is 14 residues long. Germline CDR1 is SGHTA and CDR2 is FQGNSA. This chain's CDR3 is CASSLAQPYQPQHF. The CDR3 bases are TGTGCCAGCAGCTTAGCACAGCCCTATCAGCCCCAGCATTTT. Based on the CDR3 plus reference TRBV7-2 and TRBJ1-5, the full variable domain is GAGVSQSPSNKVTEKGKDVELRCDPISGHTALYWYRQSLGQGLEFLIYFQGNSAPDKSGLPSDRFSAERTGGSVSTLTIQRTQQEDSAVYLCASSLAQPYQPQHFGDGTRLSIL.

This clonotype came up a few times. V and J are TRBV9 and TRBJ1-4, with D tentatively TRBD1 (5 bases). Trimming stripped 1 base from V and 3 bases from J, with 16 bases between. Germline V lookup: CDR1 SGDLS, CDR2 YYNGEE. CDR3 length: 17 residues. The CDR3 sequence is CASSVNVSPGANEKLFF. For the CDR3, the DNA is TGTGCCAGCAGCGTAAATGTCAGCCCGGGGGCTAATGAAAAACTGTTTTTT.

The genes are TRBV7-2 and TRBJ2-6, with D hard to call. The germline CDR1 and CDR2 sequences are SGHTA and FQGNSA. The CDR3 runs 16 residues. V was pared by 5 bases and J by 3 bases, with 14 bases between. The DNA of the CDR3 is TGTGCCAGCAGCCTCAGGACCTTGCTTGGGGCCAACGTCCTGACTTTC. This gives the protein CASSLRTLLGANVLTF.

The rearrangement uses TRBV7-3 and TRBJ2-1, with D hard to call. The CDR3 is made up of 14 amino acids. Between the trimmed V and J ends, which lost 1 base and 6 bases, there was a span of 10 bases. Germline lookup yields CDR1 SGHTA and CDR2 FQGTGA. The CDR3 here is CASSLNAVPNEQFF. DNA for the CDR3: TGTGCCAGCAGCTTAAATGCAGTCCCCAATGAGCAGTTCTTC.

This clonotype was counted at least ten times. V is TRBV4-3 and J is TRBJ2-3; no definite D call. The CDR3 contains 16 residues. The germline V gene encodes CDR1 LGHNA and CDR2 YSLEER. V was shortened by 0 bases and J by 4 bases, with 14 bases between the two germline ends. The CDR3 DNA reads as TGCGCCAGCAGCCAAGAGCATTCGGACCGCCCAGATACGCAGTATTTT. It translates to CASSQEHSDRPDTQYF.